This T cell receptor beta chain was recorded in a study of OX40 agonist ivuxolimab in advanced cancers. Study in general: Dose-escalation patients had hepatocellular carcinoma, melanoma, renal cell or head and neck cancer. Patients were under 90% male with ages roughly 20 to 80, mean about 60.

Patients with a history of autoimmune disease or on systemic immunosuppression were excluded. V gave up 5 bases and J gave up 2 bases, with 12 bases separating them. Germline V gene sequence: CDR1 LNHDA, CDR2 SQIVND (reference sequence). The CDR3 is made up of 14 amino acids. Study-wide points: On average, CD8+ T cells showed a greater number of expanded clones than CD4+.

Regarding this clone: Its antigen is still unknown.

TCRdb keeps only in-frame clones here, not all; method: immunoSEQ multiplex PCR. The top ten hold approximately 4.8% of the sample, which has over 75,000 clones, over 75% seen once. Sequencing used CD4+ or CD8+ T cells sorted from blood, obtained in a trial of the OX40 agonist ivuxolimab. This receptor was identified in an adult with an advanced solid tumor such as melanoma, head and neck, liver or kidney cancer. This chain connects TRBV19 to TRBJ1-1, with D tentatively TRBD1 (6 bases). DNA of the CDR3: TGTGCCAGTAGTGAAAGGGGGACCAACACTGAAGCTTTCTTT. Translated, it gives CASSERGTNTEAFF.